This T cell receptor beta chain originates from a study of OX40 agonist ivuxolimab in advanced cancers. The study in broad terms: Ivuxolimab, which targeted the costimulatory receptor OX40 (CD134), was an agonistic, fully human IgG2 monoclonal antibody. Intravenous ivuxolimab was administered to patients every 2 weeks at six dose levels: 0.01, 0.1, 0.3, 1.5, 3 and 10 mg/kg. Among the approximately 54 dose-escalation patients, approximately 20 had hepatocellular carcinoma, 15 or so melanoma, 9 renal cell carcinoma and 9 head and neck cancer. In the dose-escalation cohort, more than 75% of patients were male, and the mean age was approximately 55 years, with a range of roughly 20 to 80. Prior anti-PD-1, anti-PD-L1 or anti-CTLA-4 therapy was permitted, and checkpoint inhibitors had been received by roughly 42% of dose-escalation patients. Partial responses occurred in three dose-escalation patients: two with cutaneous melanoma and one with hepatocellular carcinoma. Peripheral TCRbeta sequencing was intended to test whether TCR sequence diversity was altered and clonal T-cell expansion was caused by ivuxolimab. The monotherapy dose-escalation portion (N ≈ 57 patients) of the phase I ivuxolimab trial is reported in the paper. General study outcomes and caveats: Antigen specificity was not determined for the clonally expanded peripheral T cells. Partial responders in the 0.1-3.0 mg/kg groups had among the lowest normalized peripheral clonal expansion, especially among CD8+ T cells. After ivuxolimab, expanded clones were on average more numerous among CD8+ T cells than among CD4+ T cells. At doses of 0.1 to 3.0 mg/kg, clonal expansion of both CD4+ and CD8+ blood T cells was observed from baseline to week 6. Low levels of normalized T-cell clonal expansion were also seen in some nonresponding patients.

About this clone itself: There is no known antigen for this receptor. No base quality information exists; no much larger clone differs at one position.

For sequencing of the TCRbeta CDR3 region, genomic DNA was extracted from the sorted cells. The immunoSEQ Assay was used to sequence the TCRbeta CDR3 regions. TCRdb provides this immuneACCESS table in a form limited to in-frame rearrangements. Some clones are lacking; in checked studies, under half of them reflect an unresolved V gene, and why the rest are absent is not known. Across this sample there are about 76,000 clones, with 85% seen only once. About 3% of the sample is in the top ten clones. CDR1 and CDR2 are read off the germline V gene as SGHAT and FQNNGV. V sheds 1 base and J sheds 2 bases, leaving 9 bases between their ends. From cysteine to phenylalanine, the CDR3 is 15 amino acids long. The only DNA kept is the CDR3, 45 bases in frame from the first base. The trial excluded patients who had a history of autoimmune disease or who were on systemic immunosuppression. Peripheral blood for TCR sequencing was collected from all dose cohorts at baseline, on cycle 4 day 1, and on cycle 7 day 1. The samples were drawn from a first-in-human, open-label, multicenter phase I dose-escalation trial of ivuxolimab. Adults with locally advanced or metastatic head and neck squamous cell, hepatocellular, melanoma or renal cell carcinoma were enrolled in the trial. Before TCR sequencing, CD4+ T cells and CD8+ T cells from peripheral blood were sorted into separate populations.

Sequenced here: CD4+ or CD8+ T cells sorted from blood, sampled in a trial of the OX40 agonist ivuxolimab. The sequence links TRBV11-2 to TRBJ1-3, with TRBD1 tentatively as D gene (6 bases match). The origin of this receptor is an adult with an advanced solid tumor such as melanoma, head and neck, liver or kidney cancer. CDR3 sequence: CASSLGSGAGNTIYF. The nucleotide sequence reads TGTGCCAGCAGCTTAGGATCAGGGGCTGGAAACACCATATATTTT.